This entry lists 5 T cell receptor beta chains sequenced from one sample in a study of OX40 agonist ivuxolimab in advanced cancers. Clones were read by immunoSEQ multiplex PCR, and TCRdb kept only the in-frame ones, dropping some. The top ten clones hold around 0.69% of a sample with under 85,000 clones, 85% to 95% of them seen once. Specimen: CD4+ or CD8+ T cells sorted from blood, collected in a trial of the OX40 agonist ivuxolimab. These receptor sequences come from an adult with an advanced solid tumor such as melanoma, head and neck, liver or kidney cancer.

The rearrangement links TRBV25-1 to TRBJ2-5, with a possible D match to TRBD2 (5 bases). The CDR3 runs 13 residues. Trimming took off 3 bases at V and 4 bases at J, with 9 bases between the two ends. Germline CDR1 is MGHDK and CDR2 is SYGVNS. Here the CDR3 DNA reads TGTGCCAGCAGTGAGAGGGTTGGAGAGACCCAGTACTTC. This translates into CASSERVGETQYF.

The V gene is TRBV28, the J gene TRBJ2-2, with D tentatively TRBD1 (6 bases). Germline V gene lookup returns CDR1 MDHEN and CDR2 SYDVKM. This CDR3 has 15 amino acids. The germline V and J ends were trimmed by 6 bases and 6 bases, with 17 bases remaining between them. CDR3 DNA sequence: TGTGCCAGCAGGTCTACAGGGTATTCGGCCGGGGAGCTGTTTTTT. It translates to CASRSTGYSAGELFF.

The rearrangement links TRBV6-1 to TRBJ1-5; TRBD1 might be the D (6 bases). This CDR3 comprises 16 residues. In germline, CDR1 is MNHNS, CDR2 SASEGT. V lost 3 bases and J lost 6, with 18 bases in between. The CDR3 sequence is CASSDELHRAAQPQHF. DNA of the CDR3: TGTGCCAGCAGTGACGAATTACACAGGGCGGCTCAGCCCCAGCATTTT.

The genes are TRBV19 and TRBJ2-7; 9 bases are shared with TRBD2. Unmatched junction bases numbered 16, after V lost 9 bases and J lost 1 base. CDR1 LNHDA and CDR2 SQIVND come from the germline V gene (reference sequence). This CDR3 contains 17 residues. CDR3 region: CARWAGPGLAPSYEQYF. The CDR3 DNA is TGTGCCAGGTGGGCAGGCCCAGGACTAGCGCCTTCCTACGAGCAGTACTTC.

This rearrangement joins TRBV4-1 to TRBJ2-7; TRBD2 matches 7 bases. CDR1 and CDR2 (germline): MGHRA, YSYEKL. With V trimmed by 0 bases and J by 4 bases, 9 bases remained unmatched. The CDR3 runs 16 residues. CDR3 amino acids: CASSQDWGGPEYEQYF. The CDR3 coding sequence is TGCGCCAGCAGCCAAGATTGGGGAGGGCCGGAATACGAGCAGTACTTC.